The TCR beta chain under discussion was sequenced for a study of T cells in Graves' hyperthyroidism and ophthalmopathy. Findings of the study overall: Ophthalmopathy onset followed model prediction by a median roughly 6 months. Most thyroid clonotypes expanded above 0.001 were also detected in blood. In simple terms, a model built on 13 V-J features told ophthalmopathy apart from stable hyperthyroidism.

This clonotype has at least ten counts. Its antigen is currently unknown. V was shortened by 4 bases and J by 7 bases, with 11 bases between the two germline ends. The CDR3 contains 13 residues. The germline V gene encodes CDR1 SNHLY and CDR2 FYNNEI. RNA transcripts served as the template for amplifying TCR beta CDR3 regions. HTBI primers drove first-round RT-PCR of the TCR CDR3. TCRdb re-analysed the multiplex PCR reads in MiXCR, keeping a single row per CDR3 protein. Here the sample spans about 540,000 distinct CDR3 sequences, just over 45% being singletons. This chain uses TRBV2 with TRBJ1-5, with TRBD1 as a possible D gene (5 bases). The sequenced material came from peripheral blood or thyroid tissue (not recorded which). This receptor was taken from a woman under 30 with Graves' hyperthyroidism. CDR3 DNA sequence: TGTGCCAGCAGTGTAATTGAGGGGCAGCCCCAGCATTTT. This encodes CASSVIEGQPQHF.